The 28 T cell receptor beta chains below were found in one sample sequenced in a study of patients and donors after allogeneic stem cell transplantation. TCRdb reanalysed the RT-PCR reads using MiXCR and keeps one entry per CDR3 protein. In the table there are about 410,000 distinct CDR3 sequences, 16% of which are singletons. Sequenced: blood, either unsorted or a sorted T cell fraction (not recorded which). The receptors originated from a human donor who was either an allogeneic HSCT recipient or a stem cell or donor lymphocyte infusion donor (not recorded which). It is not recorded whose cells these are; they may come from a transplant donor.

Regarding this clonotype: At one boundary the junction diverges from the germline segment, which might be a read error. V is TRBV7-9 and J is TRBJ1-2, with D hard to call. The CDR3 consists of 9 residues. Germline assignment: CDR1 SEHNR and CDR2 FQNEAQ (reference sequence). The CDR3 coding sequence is TGTGCCAGCAGCTTAGCTCTTGGGTTC. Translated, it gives CASSLALGF.

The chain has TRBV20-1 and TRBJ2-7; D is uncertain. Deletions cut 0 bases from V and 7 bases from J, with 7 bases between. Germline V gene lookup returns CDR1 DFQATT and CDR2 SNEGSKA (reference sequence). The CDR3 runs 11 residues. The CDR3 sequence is CSARDPLEQYF. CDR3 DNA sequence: TGCAGTGCTAGAGACCCCCTGGAGCAGTACTTC.

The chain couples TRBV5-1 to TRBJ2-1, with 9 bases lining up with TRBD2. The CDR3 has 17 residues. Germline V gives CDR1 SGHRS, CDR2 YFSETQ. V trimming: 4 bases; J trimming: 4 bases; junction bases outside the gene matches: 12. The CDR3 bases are TGCGCCAGCAGCCCCAAGGGGGGACTAGCTGGGTACAATGAGCAGTTCTTC. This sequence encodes CASSPKGGLAGYNEQFF.

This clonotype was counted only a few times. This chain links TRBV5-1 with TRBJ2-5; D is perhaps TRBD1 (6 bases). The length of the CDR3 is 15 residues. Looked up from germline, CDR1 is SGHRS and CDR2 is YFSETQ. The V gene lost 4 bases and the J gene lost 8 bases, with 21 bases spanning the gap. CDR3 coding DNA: TGCGCCAGCAGCGGGTACGACAGGACCCAGGACACCCAGTACTTC. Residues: CASSGYDRTQDTQYF. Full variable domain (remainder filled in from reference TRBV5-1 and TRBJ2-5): KAGVTQTPRYLIKTRGQQVTLSCSPISGHRSVSWYQQTPGQGLQFLFEYFSETQRNKGNFPGRFSGRQFSNSRSEMNVSTLELGDSALYLCASSGYDRTQDTQYFGPGTRLLVL.

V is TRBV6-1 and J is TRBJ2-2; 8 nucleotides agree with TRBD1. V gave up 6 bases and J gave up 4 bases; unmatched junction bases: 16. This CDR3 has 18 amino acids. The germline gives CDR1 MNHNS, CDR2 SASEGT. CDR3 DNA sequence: TGTGCCAGCAGCGCATGGGTGGCCAGGACAGGGCTCACCGGGGAGCTGTTTTTT. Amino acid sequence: CASSAWVARTGLTGELFF.

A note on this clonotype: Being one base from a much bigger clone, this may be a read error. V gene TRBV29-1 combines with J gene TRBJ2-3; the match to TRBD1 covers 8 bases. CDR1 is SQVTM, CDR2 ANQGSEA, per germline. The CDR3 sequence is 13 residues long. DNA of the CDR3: TGCAGCGTCGACAGGGGCCGGGGTGATACGCAGTGTTTT. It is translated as CSVDRGRGDTQCF.

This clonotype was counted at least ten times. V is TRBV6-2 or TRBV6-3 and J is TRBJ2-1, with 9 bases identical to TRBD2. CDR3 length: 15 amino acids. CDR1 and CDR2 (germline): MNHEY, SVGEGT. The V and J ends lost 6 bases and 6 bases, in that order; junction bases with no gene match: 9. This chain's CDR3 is CASRAAGGHLNEQFF. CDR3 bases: TGTGCCAGCAGGGCAGCGGGGGGCCACCTCAATGAGCAGTTCTTC.

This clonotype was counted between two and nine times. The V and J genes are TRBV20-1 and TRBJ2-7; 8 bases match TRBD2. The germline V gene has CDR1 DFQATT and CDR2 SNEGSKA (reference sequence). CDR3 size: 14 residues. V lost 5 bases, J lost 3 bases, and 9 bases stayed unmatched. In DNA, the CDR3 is TGCAGTGCTCGCGGGGGGCCGACGATCTACGAGCAGTACTTC. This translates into CSARGGPTIYEQYF.

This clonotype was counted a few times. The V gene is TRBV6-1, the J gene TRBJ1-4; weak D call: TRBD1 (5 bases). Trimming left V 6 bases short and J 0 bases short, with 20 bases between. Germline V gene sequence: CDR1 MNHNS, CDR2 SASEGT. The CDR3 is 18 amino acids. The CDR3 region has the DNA TGTGCCAGCAGACTAATGCCAGGAGGGGCAGCAACTAATGAAAAACTGTTTTTT. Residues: CASRLMPGGAATNEKLFF.

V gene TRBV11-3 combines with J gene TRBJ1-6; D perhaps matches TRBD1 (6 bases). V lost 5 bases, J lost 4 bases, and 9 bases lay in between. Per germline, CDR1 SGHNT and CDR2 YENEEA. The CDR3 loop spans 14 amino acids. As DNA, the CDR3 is TGTGCCAGCAGCCAGGGGCCTTATAATTCACCCCTCCACTTT. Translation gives CASSQGPYNSPLHF.

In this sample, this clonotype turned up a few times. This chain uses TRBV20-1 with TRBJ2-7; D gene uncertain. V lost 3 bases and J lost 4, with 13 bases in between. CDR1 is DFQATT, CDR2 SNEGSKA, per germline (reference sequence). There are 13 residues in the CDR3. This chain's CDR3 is CSASTTLRYEQYF. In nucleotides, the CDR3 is TGCAGTGCTAGTACCACTCTAAGATACGAGCAGTACTTC.

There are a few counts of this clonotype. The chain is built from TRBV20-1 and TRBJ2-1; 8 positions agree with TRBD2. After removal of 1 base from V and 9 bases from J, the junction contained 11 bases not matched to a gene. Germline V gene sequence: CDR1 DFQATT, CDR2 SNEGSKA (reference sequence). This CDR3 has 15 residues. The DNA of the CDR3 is TGCAGTGCTAGAGCACGGGCGGGGGGCCGTAGTGAGCAGTTCTTC. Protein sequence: CSARARAGGRSEQFF.

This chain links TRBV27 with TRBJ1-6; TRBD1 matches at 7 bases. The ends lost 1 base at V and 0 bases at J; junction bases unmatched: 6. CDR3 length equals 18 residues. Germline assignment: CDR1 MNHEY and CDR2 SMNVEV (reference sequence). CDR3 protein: CASSLWDSRHSYNSPLHF. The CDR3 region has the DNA TGTGCCAGCAGTTTATGGGACAGCAGACACTCCTATAATTCACCCCTCCACTTT.

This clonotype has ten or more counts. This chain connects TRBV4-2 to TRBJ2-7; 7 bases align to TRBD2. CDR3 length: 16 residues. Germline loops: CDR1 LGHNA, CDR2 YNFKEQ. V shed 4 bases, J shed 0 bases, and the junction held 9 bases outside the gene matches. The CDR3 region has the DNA TGTGCCAGCAGCCTCGCGACGACTAGCCCCTCCTACGAGCAGTACTTC. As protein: CASSLATTSPSYEQYF.

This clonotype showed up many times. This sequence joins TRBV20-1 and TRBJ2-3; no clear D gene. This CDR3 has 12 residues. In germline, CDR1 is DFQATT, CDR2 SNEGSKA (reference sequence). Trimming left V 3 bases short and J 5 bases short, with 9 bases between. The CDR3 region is CSASIDVDTQYF. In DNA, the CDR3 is TGCAGTGCTAGTATCGATGTAGATACGCAGTATTTT.

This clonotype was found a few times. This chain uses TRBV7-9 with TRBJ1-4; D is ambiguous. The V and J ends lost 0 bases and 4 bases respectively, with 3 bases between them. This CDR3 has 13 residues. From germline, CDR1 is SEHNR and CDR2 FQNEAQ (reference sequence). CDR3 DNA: TGTGCCAGCAGCTTAGCGGTTAATGAAAAACTGTTTTTT. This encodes CASSLAVNEKLFF.

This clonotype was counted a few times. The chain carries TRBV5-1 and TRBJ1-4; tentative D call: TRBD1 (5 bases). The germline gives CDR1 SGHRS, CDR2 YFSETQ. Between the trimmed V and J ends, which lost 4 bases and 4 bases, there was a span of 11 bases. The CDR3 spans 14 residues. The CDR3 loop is CASSPGGVNEKLFF. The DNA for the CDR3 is TGCGCCAGCAGCCCCGGGGGGGTTAATGAAAAACTGTTTTTT.

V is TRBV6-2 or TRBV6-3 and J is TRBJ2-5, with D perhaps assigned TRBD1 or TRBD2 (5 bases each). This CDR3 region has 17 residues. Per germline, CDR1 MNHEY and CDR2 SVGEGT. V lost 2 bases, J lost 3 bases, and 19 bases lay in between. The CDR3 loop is CASSYDWGRSGKETQYF. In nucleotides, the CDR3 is TGTGCCAGCAGTTACGATTGGGGCCGGTCGGGGAAAGAGACCCAGTACTTC.

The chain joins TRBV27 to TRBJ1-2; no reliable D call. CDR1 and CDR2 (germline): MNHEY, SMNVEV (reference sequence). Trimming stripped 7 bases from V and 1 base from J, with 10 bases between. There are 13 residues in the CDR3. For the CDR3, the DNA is TGTGCCAGCAAGGGCAGCTTTAACTATGGCTACACCTTC. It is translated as CASKGSFNYGYTF.

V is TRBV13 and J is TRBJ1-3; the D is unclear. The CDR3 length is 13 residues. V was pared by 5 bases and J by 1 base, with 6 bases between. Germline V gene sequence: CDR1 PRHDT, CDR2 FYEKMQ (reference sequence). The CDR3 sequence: CASSGESGNTIYF. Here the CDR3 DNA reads TGTGCCAGCAGCGGGGAATCTGGAAACACCATATATTTT.

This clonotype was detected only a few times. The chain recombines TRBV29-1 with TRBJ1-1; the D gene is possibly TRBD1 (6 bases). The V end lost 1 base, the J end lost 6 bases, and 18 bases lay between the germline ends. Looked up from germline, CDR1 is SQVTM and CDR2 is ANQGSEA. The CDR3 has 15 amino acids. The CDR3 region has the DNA TGCAGCGTTGAAGTCTACAGGGAAGGCGGAGCTGAAGCTTTCTTT. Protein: CSVEVYREGGAEAFF.

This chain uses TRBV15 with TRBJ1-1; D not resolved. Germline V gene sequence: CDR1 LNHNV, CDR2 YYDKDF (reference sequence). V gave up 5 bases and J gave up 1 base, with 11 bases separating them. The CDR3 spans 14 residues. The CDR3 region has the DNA TGTGCCACCAGCTGGCGACTCGGGAACACTGAAGCTTTCTTT. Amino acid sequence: CATSWRLGNTEAFF. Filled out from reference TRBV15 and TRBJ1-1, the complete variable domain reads DAMVIQNPRYQVTQFGKPVTLSCSQTLNHNVMYWYQQKSSQAPKLLFHYYDKDFNNEADTPDNFQSRRPNTSFCFLDIRSPGLGDTAMYLCATSWRLGNTEAFFGQGTRLTVV.

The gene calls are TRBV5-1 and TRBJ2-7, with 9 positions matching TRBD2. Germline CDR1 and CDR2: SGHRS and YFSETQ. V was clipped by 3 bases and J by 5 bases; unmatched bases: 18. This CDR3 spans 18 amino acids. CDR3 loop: CASSSLQGPGLAGDEQYF. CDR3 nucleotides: TGCGCCAGCAGCTCACTACAGGGCCCGGGACTAGCCGGGGACGAGCAGTACTTC. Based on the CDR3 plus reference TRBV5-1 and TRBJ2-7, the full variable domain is KAGVTQTPRYLIKTRGQQVTLSCSPISGHRSVSWYQQTPGQGLQFLFEYFSETQRNKGNFPGRFSGRQFSNSRSEMNVSTLELGDSALYLCASSSLQGPGLAGDEQYFGPGTRLTVT.

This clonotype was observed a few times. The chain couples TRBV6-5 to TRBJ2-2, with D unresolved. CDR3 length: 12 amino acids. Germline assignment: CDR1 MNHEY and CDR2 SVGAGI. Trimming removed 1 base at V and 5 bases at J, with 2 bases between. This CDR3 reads CASSYWTGELFF. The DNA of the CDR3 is TGTGCCAGCAGTTACTGGACCGGGGAGCTGTTTTTT.

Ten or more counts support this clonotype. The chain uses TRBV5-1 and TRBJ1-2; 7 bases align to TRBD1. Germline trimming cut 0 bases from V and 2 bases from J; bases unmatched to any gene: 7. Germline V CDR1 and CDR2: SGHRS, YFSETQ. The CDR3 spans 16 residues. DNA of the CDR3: TGCGCCAGCAGCTTGGCAAGGGGGCCGACAAACTATGGCTACACCTTC. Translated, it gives CASSLARGPTNYGYTF.

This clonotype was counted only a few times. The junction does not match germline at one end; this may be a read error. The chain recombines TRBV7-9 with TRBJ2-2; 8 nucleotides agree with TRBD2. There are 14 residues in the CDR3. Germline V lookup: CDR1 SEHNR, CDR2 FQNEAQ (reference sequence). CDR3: CTSSSVAGTGELFF. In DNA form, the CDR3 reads TGTACCAGCAGCTCAGTAGCGGGAACCGGGGAGCTGTTTTTT.

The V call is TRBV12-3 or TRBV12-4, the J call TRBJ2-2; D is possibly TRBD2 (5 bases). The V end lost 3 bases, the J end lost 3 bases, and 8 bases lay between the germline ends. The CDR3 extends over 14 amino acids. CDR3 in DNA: TGTGCCAGCAGTTTGGCGCGGGACACCGGGGAGCTGTTTTTT. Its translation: CASSLARDTGELFF.

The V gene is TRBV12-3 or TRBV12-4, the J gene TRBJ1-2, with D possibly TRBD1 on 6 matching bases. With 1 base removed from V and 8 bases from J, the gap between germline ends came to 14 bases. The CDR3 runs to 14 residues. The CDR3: CASSLGGQWVGYTF. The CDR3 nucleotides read TGTGCCAGCAGTTTAGGTGGACAGTGGGTGGGCTACACCTTC.